The source of this T cell receptor (beta chain) is a study of blood T cell repertoires in COVID-19. Turning to the study itself: Researchers got acute and convalescent COVID-19 samples from the United States, Italy and Spain. In each case, the material was cDNA or gDNA derived from T cells, B-cell-depleted T cells, or PBMCs.

Authors' processing steps: For nucleated cells, counts were estimated from reference gene primer amplification. TCRdb's table, derived via immunoSEQ multiplex PCR, lists solely in-frame clones and lacks some. V, J and clone size derive from that table, while D and trimming were established from the DNA sequence. The repertoire includes around 100,000 clones, about 72% of them detected once, and about 9% sits in the top ten. V lost 6 bases, J lost 0 bases, and 8 bases stayed unmatched. Germline V gives CDR1 KGHDR, CDR2 SFDVKD. This CDR3 has 16 residues. Sequencing was performed on peripheral blood. The J gene is TRBJ2-3, the V gene TRBV24-1; 7 positions match TRBD2. The origin of this receptor is a man in his 60s with active or convalescent COVID-19. As DNA, the CDR3 is TGTGCCACCAGTAACCCTAGCGGTCGCAGCACAGATACGCAGTATTTT. It yields the protein CATSNPSGRSTDTQYF.